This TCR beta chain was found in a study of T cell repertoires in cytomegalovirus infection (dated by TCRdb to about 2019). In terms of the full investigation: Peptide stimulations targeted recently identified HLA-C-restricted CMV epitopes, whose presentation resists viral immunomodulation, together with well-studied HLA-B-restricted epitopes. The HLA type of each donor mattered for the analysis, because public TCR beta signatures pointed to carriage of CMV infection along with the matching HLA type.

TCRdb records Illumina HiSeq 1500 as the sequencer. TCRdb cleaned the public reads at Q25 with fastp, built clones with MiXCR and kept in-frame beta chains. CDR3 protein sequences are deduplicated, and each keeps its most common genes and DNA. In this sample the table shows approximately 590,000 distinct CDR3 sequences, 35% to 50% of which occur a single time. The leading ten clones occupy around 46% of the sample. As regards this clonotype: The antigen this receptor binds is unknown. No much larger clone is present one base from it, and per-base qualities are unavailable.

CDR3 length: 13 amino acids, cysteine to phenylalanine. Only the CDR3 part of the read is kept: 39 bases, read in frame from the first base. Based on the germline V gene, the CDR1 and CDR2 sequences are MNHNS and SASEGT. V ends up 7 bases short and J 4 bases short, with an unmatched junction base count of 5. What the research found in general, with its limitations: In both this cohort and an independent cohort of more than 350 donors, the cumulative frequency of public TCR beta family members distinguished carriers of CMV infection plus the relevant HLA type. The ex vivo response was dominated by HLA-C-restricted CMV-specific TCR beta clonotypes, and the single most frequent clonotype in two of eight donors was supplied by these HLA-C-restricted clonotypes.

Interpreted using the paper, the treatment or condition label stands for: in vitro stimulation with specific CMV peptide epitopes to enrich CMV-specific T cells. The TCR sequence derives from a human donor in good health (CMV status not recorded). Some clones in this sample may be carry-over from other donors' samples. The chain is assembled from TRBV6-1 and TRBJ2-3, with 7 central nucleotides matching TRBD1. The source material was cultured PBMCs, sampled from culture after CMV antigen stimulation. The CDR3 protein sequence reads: CASTDRAADTQYF. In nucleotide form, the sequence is TGTGCCAGCACAGACAGGGCAGCAGATACGCAGTATTTT.